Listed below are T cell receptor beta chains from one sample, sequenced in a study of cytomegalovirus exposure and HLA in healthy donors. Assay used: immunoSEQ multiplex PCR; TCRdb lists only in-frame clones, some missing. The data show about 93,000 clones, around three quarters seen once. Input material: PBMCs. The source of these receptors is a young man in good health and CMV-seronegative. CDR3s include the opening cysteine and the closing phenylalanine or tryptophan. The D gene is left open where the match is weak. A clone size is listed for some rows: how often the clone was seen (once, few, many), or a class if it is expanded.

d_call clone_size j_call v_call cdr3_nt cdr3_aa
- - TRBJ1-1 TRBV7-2 TGTGCCAGCAGCTCACAGGGTTTTGGCACTGAAGCTTTCTTT CASSSQGFGTEAFF
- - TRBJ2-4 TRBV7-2 TGTGCCAGCAGCCGGACTCAAAAGGTGGACATTCAGTACTTC CASSRTQKVDIQYF
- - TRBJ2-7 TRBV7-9 TGTGCCAGCAGCTCCCCCGGGACTTTCCCTTTCCACGAGCAGTACTTC CASSSPGTFPFHEQYF
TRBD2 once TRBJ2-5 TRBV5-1 TGCGCCAGCAGCTTGACTAGCGGCCAAGAGACCCAGTACTTC CASSLTSGQETQYF
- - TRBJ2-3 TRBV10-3 TGTGCCGCGAGGACTAGCACAGATACGCAGTATTTT CAARTSTDTQYF
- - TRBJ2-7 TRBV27 TGTGCCAGCAGTTTTGAACACACCTACGAGCAGTACTTC CASSFEHTYEQYF
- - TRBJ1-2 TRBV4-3 TGCGCCAGCAGCCAAGGACAGAGCTATGGCTACACCTTC CASSQGQSYGYTF
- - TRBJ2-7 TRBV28 TGTGCCAGCAGCACAGGGACCGGACGGGAGCAGTACTTC CASSTGTGREQYF
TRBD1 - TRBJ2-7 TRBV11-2 TGTGCCAGCAGCCCGGGGACAGGGGGACCCGAGCAGTACTTC CASSPGTGGPEQYF
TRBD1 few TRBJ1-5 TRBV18 TGTGCCAGCTCACCAGGGGACAGGGGATTTGTTCAGCCCCAGCATTTT CASSPGDRGFVQPQHF
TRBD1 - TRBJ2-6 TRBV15 TGTGCCACCAGCACGTCGACAGGGAGTGGGGCCAACGTCCTGACTTTC CATSTSTGSGANVLTF
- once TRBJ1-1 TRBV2 TGTGCCAGCAGTGAGCGGGCGAGGAACACTGAAGCTTTCTTT CASSERARNTEAFF
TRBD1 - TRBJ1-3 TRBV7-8 TGTGCCAGCAGCTTAAGACTAGGACAGGACATCTCTGGAAACACCATATATTTT CASSLRLGQDISGNTIYF
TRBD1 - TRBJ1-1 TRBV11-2 TGTGCCAGCAGCACAGGACAGGGATGGGACACTGAAGCTTTCTTT CASSTGQGWDTEAFF
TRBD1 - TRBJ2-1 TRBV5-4 TGTGCCAGCAGCTTGGGATTGACAGGGGGCGGAGAGCAGTTCTTC CASSLGLTGGGEQFF
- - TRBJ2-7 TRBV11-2 TGTGCCAGCAGCCCCGGACTTGAGCGAGCCTACGAGCAGTACTTC CASSPGLERAYEQYF
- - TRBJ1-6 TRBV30 TGTGCCTGGAATGGGGCTCCTGGTTCACCCCTCCACTTT CAWNGAPGSPLHF
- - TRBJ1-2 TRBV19 TGTGCCAGTACAAGGGGCTTTACCTATGGCTACACCTTC CASTRGFTYGYTF
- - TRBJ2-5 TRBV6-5 TGTGCCAGCAGGAGGTGGGAGACCCAGTACTTC CASRRWETQYF
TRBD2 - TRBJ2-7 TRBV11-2 TGTGCCAGCAGCTTAGGAGCGGGAGCAGTCTCCTACGAGCAGTACTTC CASSLGAGAVSYEQYF
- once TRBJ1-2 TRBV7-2 TGTGCCAGCAGCTTAGAAACAGGCTATGGCTACACCTTC CASSLETGYGYTF
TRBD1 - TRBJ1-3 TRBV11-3 TGTGCCAGCAGCCCGGGACAGGGGCCTGGAAACACCATATATTTT CASSPGQGPGNTIYF
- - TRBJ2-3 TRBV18 TGTGCCAGCTCTCCAGGGTTTCGGGGCACAGATACGCAGTATTTT CASSPGFRGTDTQYF
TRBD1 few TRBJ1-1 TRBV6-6 TGTGCCAGCAGAGCTCCGGGACAGGGGACTGAAGCTTTCTTT CASRAPGQGTEAFF
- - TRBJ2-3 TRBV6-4 TGTGCCAGCAGTGAAGCAGGCACGCAGTATTTT CASSEAGTQYF
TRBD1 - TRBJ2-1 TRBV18 TGTGCCAGCTCACGGGGGACAGCCAATGAGCAGTTCTTC CASSRGTANEQFF
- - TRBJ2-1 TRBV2 TGTGCCAGCAGTGTTCAGATCAGGGGCGATGAGCAGTTCTTC CASSVQIRGDEQFF
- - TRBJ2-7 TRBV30 TGTGCCTGGAGTATGACAAGGGGCCCCTACGAGCAGTACTTC CAWSMTRGPYEQYF
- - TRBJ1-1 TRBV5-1 TGCGCCAGCAGCTTGGAGAGAATCAACACTGAAGCTTTCTTT CASSLERINTEAFF
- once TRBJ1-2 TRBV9 TGTGCCAGCAGCCTAAGGGGGGGGAGCTATGGCTACACCTTC CASSLRGGSYGYTF
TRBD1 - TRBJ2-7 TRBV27 TGTGCCAGCAGTTCCATCGGGACAGGGCAAGCCTACGAGCAGTACTTC CASSSIGTGQAYEQYF
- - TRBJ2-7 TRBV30 TGTGCCTGGAGTGGAGGGCTCCCCTACGAGCAGTACTTC CAWSGGLPYEQYF
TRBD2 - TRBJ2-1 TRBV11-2 TGTGCCAGCAGCCGCCGGACTAGCGGGGGGCCACATGAGCAGTTCTTC CASSRRTSGGPHEQFF
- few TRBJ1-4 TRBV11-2 TGTGCCAGCAGCTTAGATCCCGACACATACGCAACTAATGAAAAACTGTTTTTT CASSLDPDTYATNEKLFF
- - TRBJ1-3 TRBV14 TGTGCCAGCAGCCTCGCCGGGTACGGAAACACCATATATTTT CASSLAGYGNTIYF
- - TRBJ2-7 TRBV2 TGTGCAAGCGGGTCTGGGCCCTACTTC CASGSGPYF
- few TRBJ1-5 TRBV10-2 TGCGCCAGCAGTGACAGGGGCAATCAGCCCCAGCATTTT CASSDRGNQPQHF
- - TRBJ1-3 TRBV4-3 TGCGCCAGCAGTCGCCAGCGCTCTGGAAACACCATATATTTT CASSRQRSGNTIYF
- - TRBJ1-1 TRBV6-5 TGTGCCAGCAGTTACTCGGTGGGGGCTGTGGGAGCTTTCTTT CASSYSVGAVGAFF
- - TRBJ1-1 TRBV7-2 TGTGCCAGCAGCTTAGACCGGGGGACTGAAGCTTTCTTT CASSLDRGTEAFF
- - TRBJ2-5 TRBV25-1 TGTGCCTGTGGGGGCGCGCAAGAGACCCAGTACTTC CACGGAQETQYF
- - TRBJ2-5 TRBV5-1 TGCGCCAGCAGCTTGGACGGCAGGGAGACCCAGTACTTC CASSLDGRETQYF
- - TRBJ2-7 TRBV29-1 TGCAGCGTTGCGACGGAGGCCCCCTACGAGCAGTACTTC CSVATEAPYEQYF
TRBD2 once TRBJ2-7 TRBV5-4 TGTGCCAGCAGCCAGACTAGCGGGAGGGATAGGCAGTACTTC CASSQTSGRDRQYF
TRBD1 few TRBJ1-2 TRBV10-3 TGTGCCATCAGTGGGGCTTCGGTCAAGACAGGGCACTATGGCTACACCTTC CAISGASVKTGHYGYTF
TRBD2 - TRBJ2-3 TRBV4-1 TGCGCCAGCAGCCGCTTACTAGCGGGAGAGAAAACAGATACGCAGTATTTT CASSRLLAGEKTDTQYF
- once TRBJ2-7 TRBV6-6 TGTGCCAGCAGTTACTCGGCAGGCCACTACGAGCAGTACTTC CASSYSAGHYEQYF
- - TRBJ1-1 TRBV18 TGTGCCAGCTCACCAACACAGAACACTGAAGCTTTCTTT CASSPTQNTEAFF
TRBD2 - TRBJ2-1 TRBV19 TGTGCCAGTAGTATATGGCGGGAGGGTATGAATGAGCAGTTCTTC CASSIWREGMNEQFF
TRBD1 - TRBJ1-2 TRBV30 TGTGCCTGCCCGGGACAGTCTCTATGGAATGGCTACACCTTC CACPGQSLWNGYTF
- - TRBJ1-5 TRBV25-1 TGTGCCAGCAGTGAGGACAGATTAAGCAATCAGCCCCAGCATTTT CASSEDRLSNQPQHF
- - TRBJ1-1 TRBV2 TGTGCCAGCAGTAGACAGCTAACTGAAGCTTTCTTT CASSRQLTEAFF
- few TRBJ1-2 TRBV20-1 TGCAGTGCTACAGGGGTAGGAGGCTACACCTTC CSATGVGGYTF
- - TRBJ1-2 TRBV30 TGTGCCTGGAACTCTAACTATGGCTACACCTTC CAWNSNYGYTF
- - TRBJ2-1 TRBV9 TGTGCCAGTACCCAGGGCAGGCATCTCTACAATGAGCAGTTCTTC CASTQGRHLYNEQFF